These 3 T cell receptor beta chains were all obtained from the same sample, sequenced in a study of blood T cell repertoires in COVID-19. TCRdb keeps only in-frame clones here, not all; method: immunoSEQ multiplex PCR. Here the sample spans some 230,000 clones, about 80% being singletons. Sequencing used peripheral blood. These receptors were taken from a woman aged 25 to 39 who had recovered from COVID-19.

The DNA of the CDR3 is TGTGCCAGCAGCAGCCGCGCGGGGTCCTACGAGCAGTACTTC. Amino acid sequence: CASSSRAGSYEQYF. The genes are TRBV11-2 and TRBJ2-7, with TRBD2 as a possible D gene (6 bases). V lost 5 bases, J lost 1 base, and 12 bases lay in between. Germline V gene sequence: CDR1 SGHAT, CDR2 FQNNGV. The length of the CDR3 is 14 residues. Based on the CDR3 plus reference TRBV11-2 and TRBJ2-7, the full variable domain is EAGVAQSPRYKIIEKRQSVAFWCNPISGHATLYWYQQILGQGPKLLIQFQNNGVVDDSQLPKDRFSAERLKGVDSTLKIQPAKLEDSAVYLCASSSRAGSYEQYFGPGTRLTVT.

The CDR3 nucleotides read TGTGCCAGTAGTAAACTAGCGGGTACCTACGAGCAGTACTTC. It is translated as CASSKLAGTYEQYF. V gene TRBV19 combines with J gene TRBJ2-7, with TRBD2 matching over 9 bases. The CDR3 totals 14 residues. Germline lookup yields CDR1 LNHDA and CDR2 SQIVND (reference sequence). V was pared by 4 bases and J by 2 bases, with 3 bases of the junction left unmatched.

The chain couples TRBV7-3 to TRBJ2-2; no clear D gene. Germline V gives CDR1 SGHTA, CDR2 FQGTGA. The CDR3 length is 13 residues. With 4 bases removed from V and 4 bases from J, the gap between germline ends came to 7 bases. CDR3 nucleotide sequence: TGTGCCAGCAGCTCCTTGTTCACCGGGGAGCTGTTTTTT. As protein: CASSSLFTGELFF.